The present T cell receptor beta chain was sequenced within a study of T-cell reconstitution after alpha-beta-depleted transplantation in children. Study-wide points: Several hundred expanded graft clones reportedly gave rise to the alpha-beta T cells present about two months after transplant. Some patients' high day-60 TCRbeta diversity was attributed to recipient cells surviving conditioning.

Unique molecular identifiers were incorporated when the TCRbeta library was constructed. TCRdb re-derived calls from the PCR reads in MiXCR, one entry per CDR3 protein. The sample holds around 800,000 distinct CDR3 sequences, roughly 16% seen once. This clonotype was counted between two and nine times. Antigen specificity is unknown. The clonotype was recovered from a male patient between 5 and 17 years old who had a stem cell transplant for acute lymphoblastic leukemia, so the T cells may come from the graft donor. Sequencing was performed on PBMCs, mostly from graft donor cells, taken 360 days after TCRalphabeta/CD19-depleted stem cell transplant.

As DNA, the CDR3 is TGCAGCGTTGGGGACAGCGAGGGCTATGGCTACACCTTC. As protein: CSVGDSEGYGYTF. The J gene is TRBJ1-2, the V gene TRBV29-1; 7 bases are a match to TRBD1. The V segment lost 4 bases and the J segment 4 bases; nucleotides outside the gene matches: 6. Germline V lookup: CDR1 SQVTM, CDR2 ANQGSEA. CDR3 length equals 13 residues. The full variable domain, in which reference TRBV29-1 and TRBJ1-2 provide the parts outside the CDR3, is SAVISQKPSRDICQRGTSLTIQCQVDSQVTMMFWYRQQPGQSLTLIATANQGSEATYESGFVIDKFPISRPNLTFSTLTVSNMSPEDSSIYLCSVGDSEGYGYTFGSGTRLTVV.